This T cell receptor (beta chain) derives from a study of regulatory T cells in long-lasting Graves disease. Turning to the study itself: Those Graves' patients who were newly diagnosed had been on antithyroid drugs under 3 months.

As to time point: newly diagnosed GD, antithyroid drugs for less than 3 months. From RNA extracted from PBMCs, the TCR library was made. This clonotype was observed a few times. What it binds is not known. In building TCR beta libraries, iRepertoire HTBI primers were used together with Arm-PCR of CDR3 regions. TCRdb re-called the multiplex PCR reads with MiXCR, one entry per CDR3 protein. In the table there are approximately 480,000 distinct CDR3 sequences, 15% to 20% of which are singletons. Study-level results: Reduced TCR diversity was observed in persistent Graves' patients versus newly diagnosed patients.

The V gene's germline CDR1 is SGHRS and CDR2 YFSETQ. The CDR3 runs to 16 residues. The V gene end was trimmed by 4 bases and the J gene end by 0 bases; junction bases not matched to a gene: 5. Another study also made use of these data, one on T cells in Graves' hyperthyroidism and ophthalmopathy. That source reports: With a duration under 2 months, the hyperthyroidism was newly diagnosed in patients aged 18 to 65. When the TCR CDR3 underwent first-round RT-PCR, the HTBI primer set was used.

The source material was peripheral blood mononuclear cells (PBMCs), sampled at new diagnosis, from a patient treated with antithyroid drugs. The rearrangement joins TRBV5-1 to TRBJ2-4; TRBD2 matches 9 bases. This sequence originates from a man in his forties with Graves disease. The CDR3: CASSPSSGVAKNIQYF. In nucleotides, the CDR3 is TGCGCCAGCAGCCCCTCTAGCGGGGTAGCCAAAAACATTCAGTACTTC.